The 13 T cell receptor beta chains listed next were all sequenced from one sample in a study of OX40 agonist ivuxolimab in advanced cancers. Only in-frame clones appear in the TCRdb table, and some are missing; sequencing was by immunoSEQ multiplex PCR. This sample has about 9,700 clones, with around 70% found just once. This specimen consisted of CD4+ or CD8+ T cells sorted from blood, obtained in a trial of the OX40 agonist ivuxolimab. The receptors come from an adult with an advanced solid tumor such as melanoma, head and neck, liver or kidney cancer.

DNA for the CDR3: TGTGCCAGCAGCTTGTCTGTGGGGCGAATCTACAATGAGCAGTTCTTC. Protein: CASSLSVGRIYNEQFF. The V and J genes are TRBV7-6 and TRBJ2-1, with a tentative D call TRBD1 (5 bases). The CDR3 extends over 16 amino acids. The V gene's germline CDR1 is SGHVS and CDR2 FNYEAQ. V lost 3 bases, J lost 3 bases, and 15 bases lay in between.

The chain uses TRBV28 and TRBJ2-2; tentative D call: TRBD2 (7 bases). The germline CDR1 and CDR2 sequences are MDHEN and SYDVKM. The CDR3 totals 18 residues. The ends were cut back, 5 bases at V and 5 bases at J, with 24 bases in the middle. CDR3 residues: CASSTLRGREGGTGELFF. The CDR3 DNA sequence: TGTGCCAGCAGTACCCTCCGGGGGAGGGAAGGGGGGACCGGGGAGCTGTTTTTT.

This clone was counted once. The chain is built from TRBV5-4 and TRBJ2-5; D gene unclear. The germline V gene has CDR1 SGHNT and CDR2 YYREEE (reference sequence). V lost 4 bases, J lost 1 base, and 11 bases lay in between. The CDR3 covers 14 residues. CDR3 region: CASSTIPGQETQYF. The CDR3 nucleotides are TGTGCCAGCAGCACTATTCCGGGCCAAGAGACCCAGTACTTC.

The chain employs TRBV27 and TRBJ2-7, with D possibly TRBD1 on 6 matching bases. Germline V CDR1 and CDR2: MNHEY, SMNVEV (reference sequence). This CDR3 has 13 amino acids. Trimming took off 8 bases at V and 5 bases at J, with 16 bases between the two ends. This CDR3 is CASSLFRGDEQYF. In nucleotides, the CDR3 is TGTGCCAGCTCCCTTTTCAGGGGAGACGAGCAGTACTTC.

Notes on this clone: A single base is all that separates this from a far larger clone, so a read error is likely. The CDR3: CASSGDKTDYEQYF. Here the CDR3 DNA reads TGTGCCAGCAGTGGAGATAAGACCGACTACGAGCAGTACTTC. The chain uses TRBV2 and TRBJ2-7; D is unclear. The CDR3 is made up of 14 amino acids. Trimming cost V 4 bases and J 3 bases, with 13 bases left between them. Germline V gene data show CDR1 as SNHLY and CDR2 as FYNNEI.

The V gene is TRBV29-1, the J gene TRBJ2-1; possibly TRBD2 for D (5 bases). Germline lookup yields CDR1 SQVTM and CDR2 ANQGSEA. Trimming cost V 2 bases and J 2 bases, with 10 bases left between them. This CDR3 is 14 amino acids long. In nucleotides, the CDR3 is TGCAGCGTTGAATTGCGGGTCGCCTACAATGAGCAGTTCTTC. Amino acid sequence: CSVELRVAYNEQFF.

The chain is built from TRBV7-6 and TRBJ1-3; the D gene is possibly TRBD1 (5 bases). The germline CDR1 and CDR2 sequences are SGHVS and FNYEAQ. The CDR3 totals 15 residues. V lost 5 bases to trimming and J lost 0 bases, with 11 bases between them. In nucleotides, the CDR3 is TGTGCCAGCAGCCCCGGGGGGGGCTCTGGAAACACCATATATTTT. Translation gives CASSPGGGSGNTIYF.

The chain employs TRBV7-8 and TRBJ2-5; 8 nucleotides line up with TRBD2. This CDR3 has 15 amino acids. Trimming at V came to 3 bases and at J to 1 base, leaving 4 bases not matched to a gene. CDR1 and CDR2 from the germline V gene are SGHVS and FQNEAQ. The CDR3 DNA reads TGTGCCAGCAGCTTGTGGCGGGGGGCCCAAGAGACCCAGTACTTC. It codes for CASSLWRGAQETQYF.

This clone came up once. This chain links TRBV7-9 with TRBJ2-6, with D maybe TRBD2 (6 bases). Trimming took off 2 bases at V and 1 base at J, with 15 bases between the two ends. The CDR3 totals 18 residues. Germline assignment: CDR1 SEHNR and CDR2 FQNEAQ (reference sequence). The CDR3 here is CASSLKKGRLSGANVLTF. In nucleotides, the CDR3 is TGTGCCAGCAGCTTAAAAAAGGGGAGGCTTTCTGGGGCCAACGTCCTGACTTTC.

V usage is TRBV7-2 and J usage is TRBJ2-1, with D possibly matching TRBD2 (7 bases). Germline CDR1 and CDR2: SGHTA and FQGNSA. V was shortened by 4 bases and J by 4 bases, with 20 bases between the two germline ends. The CDR3 length is 17 residues. Written as DNA, the CDR3 is TGTGCCAGCAGCTACCCCGCGGGGGCGCTTGGATACAATGAGCAGTTCTTC. It yields the protein CASSYPAGALGYNEQFF.

The chain is built from TRBV6-5 and TRBJ1-6; D may be TRBD1 (5 bases). The CDR3 runs to 15 residues. Germline loops: CDR1 MNHEY, CDR2 SVGAGI. Trimming pared 7 bases from V and 2 bases from J, leaving 12 bases between. The CDR3 loop is CASKGLEPYNSPLHF. The CDR3 DNA reads as TGTGCCAGCAAGGGACTCGAACCCTATAATTCACCCCTCCACTTT.

The chain couples TRBV7-9 to TRBJ1-3; no reliable D call. Germline lookup yields CDR1 SEHNR and CDR2 FQNEAQ (reference sequence). Trimming removed 10 bases at V and 0 bases at J, with 7 bases between. The CDR3 spans 12 residues. The CDR3 protein is CATRYSGNTIYF. In nucleotides, the CDR3 is TGTGCCACCAGGTACTCTGGAAACACCATATATTTT.

This clone was counted a few times. The chain links TRBV30 to TRBJ2-1, with a tentative D call TRBD2 (6 bases). Germline values: CDR1 GTSNPN, CDR2 SVGIG (reference sequence). Trimming shortened V by 2 bases and J by 6 bases, and 11 bases separated the two germline ends. CDR3 size: 13 residues. CDR3: CAWSYFSGNEQFF. The DNA of the CDR3 is TGTGCCTGGAGTTATTTTAGCGGCAATGAGCAGTTCTTC.